Shown below are 10 T cell receptor beta chains from a single sample sequenced in a study of T cell responses to AZD1222 COVID-19 vaccine. The data were produced by immunoSEQ multiplex PCR, yet TCRdb's version contains in-frame clones alone and is incomplete. This sample has 120,000 or so clones; about 90% occur once, and the top ten carry 1.7%. The sequencing here drew on peripheral blood, taken on day 0 of AZD1222 vaccination. The receptors originated from an adult in good health.

The genes are TRBV11-3 and TRBJ2-1; D perhaps matches TRBD2 (8 bases). Trimming removed 0 bases from V and 7 bases from J, with 22 bases in between. From germline, CDR1 is SGHNT and CDR2 YENEEA. The CDR3 runs to 18 residues. In DNA, the CDR3 is TGTGCCAGCAGCTTAGATCAGGGGGGGACTAGTAAGCCAAATGAGCAGTTCTTC. This sequence encodes CASSLDQGGTSKPNEQFF. The whole variable domain, remainder taken from reference TRBV11-3 and TRBJ2-1, is EAGVVQSPRYKIIEKKQPVAFWCNPISGHNTLYWYLQNLGQGPELLIRYENEEAVDDSQLPKDRFSAERLKGVDSTLKIQPAELGDSAVYLCASSLDQGGTSKPNEQFFGPGTRLTVL.

This clone was counted once. The V gene is TRBV9, the J gene TRBJ1-1; weak D call: TRBD1 (6 bases). This CDR3 is built from 16 residues. The germline V and J ends were trimmed by 4 bases and 6 bases, with 22 bases remaining between them. Germline V gives CDR1 SGDLS, CDR2 YYNGEE. The CDR3 DNA follows: TGTGCCAGCAGCCCGAAACCACAGGGAGGAGGGTCTGAAGCTTTCTTT. Translation: CASSPKPQGGGSEAFF.

The J gene is TRBJ1-5, the V gene TRBV19; TRBD1 agrees at 7 bases. Looked up from germline, CDR1 is LNHDA and CDR2 is SQIVND (reference sequence). This CDR3 is built from 17 residues. The V segment lost 3 bases and the J segment 0 bases; nucleotides outside the gene matches: 8. CDR3 bases: TGTGCCAGTAGTATTAATCCGACAGGGTATAGCAATCAGCCCCAGCATTTT. As protein: CASSINPTGYSNQPQHF.

This clone has a single count. This chain uses TRBV21-1 with TRBJ1-2. TRBV21-1 is annotated as a pseudogene. The CDR3 is made up of 14 amino acids. This CDR3 is CASSSLAVHYGYTF. DNA for the CDR3: TGTGCCAGCAGCAGCCTAGCCGTCCACTATGGCTACACCTTC.

V usage is TRBV19 and J usage is TRBJ1-2; D perhaps matches TRBD1 (5 bases). V was trimmed by 3 bases and J by 4 bases, leaving 18 bases between them. The germline V gene encodes CDR1 LNHDA and CDR2 SQIVND (reference sequence). CDR3 size: 16 residues. CDR3 bases: TGTGCCAGTAGTATTAGTCAAAGGGGAGGGCCCTATGGCTACACCTTC. Translated, it gives CASSISQRGGPYGYTF.

The chain has TRBV30 and TRBJ1-2, with 8 bases fitting TRBD1. With 8 bases clipped from V and 4 bases from J, the junction kept 6 bases outside the gene matches. Germline assignment: CDR1 GTSNPN and CDR2 SVGIG (reference sequence). The CDR3 is 12 amino acids. The CDR3 sequence: CARWTGLYGYTF. DNA of the CDR3: TGTGCCCGATGGACAGGGCTCTATGGCTACACCTTC.

This clone was detected a few times. This chain connects TRBV27 to TRBJ2-7; TRBD1 matches 9 bases. This CDR3 is built from 15 residues. V trimming: 5 bases; J trimming: 2 bases; junction bases outside the gene matches: 7. Germline values: CDR1 MNHEY, CDR2 SMNVEV (reference sequence). The CDR3 coding sequence is TGTGCCAGCAGTCCCCGGGGACAGGGAACCTACGAGCAGTACTTC. It yields the protein CASSPRGQGTYEQYF.

The V gene is TRBV7-9, the J gene TRBJ1-1; D is uncertain. Trimming removed 3 bases from V and 1 base from J, with 6 bases in between. CDR1 and CDR2 from the germline V gene are SEHNR and FQNEAQ (reference sequence). CDR3 length: 13 residues. The DNA for the CDR3 is TGTGCCAGCAGCTTGGAGGAGAACACTGAAGCTTTCTTT. It is translated as CASSLEENTEAFF.

The chain links TRBV20-1 to TRBJ1-1; possibly TRBD1 for D (5 bases). Trimming pared 6 bases from V and 6 bases from J, leaving 11 bases between. CDR1 and CDR2 from the germline V gene are DFQATT and SNEGSKA (reference sequence). CDR3 length: 11 amino acids. CDR3 region: CSAPGQPEAFF. The CDR3 region has the DNA TGCAGTGCACCTGGACAACCTGAAGCTTTCTTT.

V and J are TRBV19 and TRBJ1-4; D unclear. The CDR3 has 15 amino acids. Between the trimmed V and J ends, which lost 4 bases and 6 bases, there was a span of 15 bases. The germline V gene has CDR1 LNHDA and CDR2 SQIVND (reference sequence). The CDR3 DNA reads as TGTGCCAGTAGTACGGACCGTTCTAGTGATGAAAAACTGTTTTTT. It codes for CASSTDRSSDEKLFF.